These 10 T cell receptor beta chains share one sample of origin, sequenced in a study of blood T cell repertoires in COVID-19. The protocol was immunoSEQ multiplex PCR, while the TCRdb copy is restricted to in-frame clones and leaves out a portion. Among fewer than 350,000 clones listed, roughly 85% were seen once. The sequencing sample was made of PBMCs or T cells enriched from blood (not recorded which). The receptors here all came from a woman between 35 and 50 years old with acute COVID-19.

The V and J genes are TRBV27 and TRBJ2-3; 10 nucleotides agree with TRBD1. The J segment lost 4 bases and the V segment lost 6 bases, leaving 7 bases of the junction unmatched. The CDR3 spans 15 residues. In germline, CDR1 is MNHEY, CDR2 SMNVEV (reference sequence). The CDR3 loop reads CASRLAGTGADTQYF. The CDR3 nucleotides are TGTGCCAGCAGACTAGCCGGGACAGGGGCAGATACGCAGTATTTT.

The J gene is TRBJ1-2, the V gene TRBV7-2; D unclear. V lost 1 base and J 8 bases, leaving 17 bases between the germline ends. Germline CDR1 SGHTA, CDR2 FQGNSA. The CDR3 runs 15 residues. The CDR3 loop is CASSLDLIPYSGYTF. CDR3 in DNA: TGTGCCAGCAGCTTAGATCTTATCCCTTACTCCGGCTACACCTTC.

CDR3 residues: CASSPGGWNTEAFF. CDR3 sequence (DNA): TGTGCCAGCAGCCCAGGGGGGTGGAACACTGAAGCTTTCTTT. The chain links TRBV11-2 to TRBJ1-1; TRBD1 matches at 7 bases. This CDR3 region has 14 residues. Germline-derived CDR1 and CDR2 are SGHAT and FQNNGV. The trim removed 5 bases at V and 1 base at J, leaving 4 bases unmatched.

This sequence joins TRBV25-1 and TRBJ2-3; D gene uncertain. V lost 4 bases to trimming and J lost 8 bases, with 10 bases between them. This CDR3 has 12 amino acids. Germline CDR1 reads MGHDK; CDR2 reads SYGVNS. CDR3 nucleotide sequence: TGTGCCAGCAGTGGCCAGCCGGGTACGCAGTATTTT. Residues: CASSGQPGTQYF.

This clone was recorded once. The V and J genes are TRBV6-1 and TRBJ1-2; 7 nucleotides match TRBD1. Germline trimming cut 0 bases from V and 3 bases from J; bases unmatched to any gene: 4. The CDR3 spans 15 residues. The V gene's germline CDR1 is MNHNS and CDR2 SASEGT. The CDR3 loop is CASSEAQGYYYGYTF. The CDR3 DNA reads TGTGCCAGCAGTGAAGCACAGGGGTACTACTATGGCTACACCTTC.

This clone was recorded once. The chain employs TRBV5-1 and TRBJ2-7; TRBD1 is a possible D gene (6 bases). The V gene lost 3 bases and the J gene lost 4 bases, with 11 bases spanning the gap. Per germline, CDR1 SGHRS and CDR2 YFSETQ. The CDR3 is 13 residues long. The DNA for the CDR3 is TGCGCCAGCAGCTCCGGACAGTTTTACGAGCAGTACTTC. This gives the protein CASSSGQFYEQYF.

The rearrangement uses TRBV5-1 and TRBJ2-3; 8 bases align to TRBD1. CDR1 SGHRS and CDR2 YFSETQ come from the germline V gene. This CDR3 is 15 amino acids long. The trim removed 3 bases at V and 5 bases at J, leaving 8 bases unmatched. For the CDR3, the DNA is TGCGCCAGCAGCTACGTAGGACAGGGTGGAGATACGCAGTATTTT. Translation: CASSYVGQGGDTQYF.

Note on this clone: The same CDR3 can be traced to other DNA sequences in this sample. The chain carries TRBV7-9 and TRBJ1-2; D not certain. V was pared by 6 bases and J by 3 bases, with 8 bases between. This CDR3 comprises 12 residues. From germline, CDR1 is SEHNR and CDR2 FQNEAQ (reference sequence). The CDR3 region is CASSPGDYGYTF. CDR3 in DNA: TGTGCCAGCAGTCCAGGCGACTATGGCTACACCTTC.

The gene calls are TRBV2 and TRBJ1-1, with a weak D call TRBD1 (5 bases). V lost 6 bases to trimming and J lost 4 bases, with 6 bases between them. Germline CDR1 and CDR2: SNHLY and FYNNEI. CDR3 length: 11 amino acids. The CDR3 DNA reads as TGTGCCAGCAGCGGGGGCACTGAAGCTTTCTTT. Translating it yields CASSGGTEAFF.

This chain uses TRBV20-1 with TRBJ1-3; D call uncertain. Germline V lookup: CDR1 DFQATT, CDR2 SNEGSKA (reference sequence). Trimming took 5 bases from V and 6 from J, leaving 8 bases between them. The CDR3 has 11 amino acids. The CDR3: CSAVRSNTIYF. The CDR3 region has the DNA TGCAGTGCTGTTAGATCAAACACCATATATTTT.